A selection of T cell receptor beta chains follows, all from one sample in a study of blood T cell repertoires in COVID-19. Libraries were prepared by immunoSEQ multiplex PCR; TCRdb keeps only in-frame clonotypes and omits some of them. The sample lists tens of thousands of clones, around nine tenths occurring once. Sequenced material: peripheral blood. These receptors were collected from a woman older than 75 with acute or convalescent COVID-19. CDR3s include the opening cysteine and the closing phenylalanine or tryptophan. D genes are given only for firm matches. Only some rows state a clone size, as once, few, many or a class for expanded clones.

V	J	D	size	CDR3	DNA
TRBV7-9	TRBJ1-2	.	.	CASSLDSGVVWDSNYGYTF	TGTGCCAGCAGCTTAGACAGCGGTGTCGTCTGGGACTCCAACTATGGCTACACCTTC
TRBV5-6	TRBJ2-3	.	.	CASSDPPGASTDTQYF	TGTGCCAGCAGCGACCCGCCGGGAGCGAGCACAGATACGCAGTATTTT
TRBV9	TRBJ2-3	TRBD1	once	CASSALQGQGTDTQYF	TGTGCCAGCAGCGCTCTACAGGGGCAGGGTACAGATACGCAGTATTTT
TRBV3-1/TRBV3-2	TRBJ2-3	TRBD2	.	CASSQALLAGGGADTQYF	TGTGCCAGCAGCCAAGCCCTTCTAGCGGGAGGGGGGGCAGATACGCAGTATTTT
TRBV12-3/TRBV12-4	TRBJ1-2	.	once	CASSFYGDYGYTF	TGTGCCAGCAGTTTTTACGGTGACTATGGCTACACCTTC
TRBV3-1/TRBV3-2	TRBJ2-7	TRBD1	.	CASSHRALTGGAEQYF	TGTGCCAGCAGCCATCGAGCCCTGACAGGGGGGGCCGAGCAGTACTTC
TRBV7-8	TRBJ2-2	.	few	CASSRGRRDSTGELFF	TGTGCCAGCAGCCGAGGGCGGAGGGACTCCACCGGGGAGCTGTTTTTT
TRBV3-1/TRBV3-2	TRBJ2-7	TRBD2	.	CASSQGVGLAGKVYEQYF	TGTGCCAGCAGCCAAGGAGTTGGACTAGCGGGAAAGGTCTACGAGCAGTACTTC
TRBV4-3	TRBJ2-1	TRBD2	.	CASSPERDAYNEQFF	TGCGCCAGCAGCCCCGAGCGGGACGCCTACAATGAGCAGTTCTTC
TRBV24-1	TRBJ2-5	.	.	CATSGSGTQETQYF	TGTGCCACCAGTGGGTCCGGGACACAAGAGACCCAGTACTTC
TRBV30	TRBJ1-2	.	.	CAWSAQGISGYTF	TGTGCCTGGAGTGCACAGGGAATCTCTGGCTACACCTTC
TRBV3-1/TRBV3-2	TRBJ1-4	.	.	CASSQEHKTNEKLFF	TGTGCCAGCAGCCAAGAACACAAAACTAATGAAAAACTGTTTTTT
TRBV19	TRBJ1-5	.	.	CASSQGSSNQPQHF	TGTGCCAGTAGTCAGGGCAGTAGCAATCAGCCCCAGCATTTT
TRBV20-1	TRBJ1-2	.	.	CSARAGTLDTF	TGCAGTGCTAGAGCCGGGACTTTGGACACCTTC
TRBV10-3	TRBJ1-2	.	.	CAISGGSSNYGYTF	TGTGCCATCAGTGGCGGCAGCTCCAACTATGGCTACACCTTC
TRBV21-1	TRBJ1-2	.	.	CASSKMADFNYGYTF	TGTGCCAGCAGCAAAATGGCAGACTTTAACTATGGCTACACCTTC
TRBV7-8	TRBJ1-3	.	.	CASSPQRSSGNTIYF	TGTGCCAGCAGCCCCCAGCGGAGCTCTGGAAACACCATATATTTT
TRBV18	TRBJ2-3	.	.	CASSPGSLTDTQYF	TGTGCCAGCTCACCCGGGTCTCTCACAGATACGCAGTATTTT
TRBV9	TRBJ2-1	.	.	CASSPLDRSGNNEQFF	TGTGCCAGCAGCCCTTTGGACAGAAGCGGGAACAATGAGCAGTTCTTC
TRBV19	TRBJ1-5	.	.	CASSIDRRRINQPQHF	TGTGCCAGTAGTATAGATCGGCGCAGGATCAATCAGCCCCAGCATTTT
TRBV7-2	TRBJ2-5	.	.	CASSSSMRETQYF	TGTGCCAGCAGCTCAAGCATGCGGGAGACCCAGTACTTC
TRBV3-1/TRBV3-2	TRBJ2-1	.	.	CASSRRGNNEQFF	TGTGCCAGCAGTCGCAGGGGAAACAATGAGCAGTTCTTC
TRBV7-6	TRBJ1-2	.	.	CASSPQFNYGYTF	TGTGCCAGCAGCCCACAGTTTAACTATGGCTACACCTTC
TRBV18	TRBJ2-1	.	.	CASSPDNLQFF	TGTGCCAGCTCACCCGACAACTTGCAGTTCTTC
TRBV7-3	TRBJ2-1	.	.	CASSSDSYEQFF	TGTGCCAGCAGCTCTGACAGCTATGAGCAGTTCTTC
TRBV6-5	TRBJ2-7	TRBD1	few	CASRGQGPSEQYF	TGTGCCAGCAGAGGACAGGGCCCCAGCGAGCAGTACTTC
TRBV6-5	TRBJ2-1	TRBD1	once	CASSYLQGARDEQFF	TGTGCCAGCAGTTACCTACAGGGGGCAAGGGATGAGCAGTTCTTC
TRBV6-2/TRBV6-3	TRBJ2-2	TRBD2	.	CASSYSRPGGLFF	TGTGCCAGCAGTTACTCTAGACCGGGGGGGCTGTTTTTT
TRBV4-2	TRBJ1-6	TRBD1	once	CASSPREGANSPLHF	TGTGCCAGCAGCCCGAGAGAGGGGGCGAATTCACCCCTCCACTTT
TRBV11-2	TRBJ1-6	TRBD1	.	CASSLDPTGAVGSPLHF	TGTGCCAGCAGCTTAGATCCGACAGGGGCAGTTGGTTCACCCCTCCACTTT
TRBV7-2	TRBJ1-1	.	.	CASSLRTANTEAFF	TGTGCCAGCAGCTTGCGGACAGCGAACACTGAAGCTTTCTTT
TRBV25-1	TRBJ1-2	.	.	CASGLPGGGYTF	TGTGCCAGCGGACTCCCGGGTGGTGGCTACACCTTC